The 15 T cell receptor beta chains presented below share a single source sample, sequenced in a study of graft-versus-host responses after intestinal transplantation. Here immunoSEQ multiplex PCR was the method, and the copy in TCRdb shows in-frame clones only, minus some. The data contain about 77,000 clones, around 92% of them seen just once; the ten biggest clones take up roughly 0.72%. The input for sequencing was PBMCs, taken 98 days after intestinal transplantation. All receptors derive from a human patient who received an intestinal transplant, so some T cells may come from the graft donor.

This clone came up a few times. The gene calls are TRBV6-5 and TRBJ1-1, with D possibly matching TRBD1 (5 bases). Germline CDR1 reads MNHEY; CDR2 reads SVGAGI. The CDR3 is 13 amino acids. V lost 7 bases and J 0 bases, leaving 9 bases between the germline ends. The CDR3 loop reads CASKEGLNTEAFF. The CDR3 region has the DNA TGTGCCAGCAAGGAGGGGCTGAACACTGAAGCTTTCTTT.

The V call is TRBV5-1, the J call TRBJ2-7, with D maybe TRBD1 (6 bases). The CDR3 is 17 residues long. CDR1 and CDR2 from the germline V gene are SGHRS and YFSETQ. V was trimmed by 4 bases and J by 0 bases, leaving 20 bases between them. In DNA form, the CDR3 reads TGCGCCAGCAGCCGTTATGGGGCAGGGGTGGACTCCTACGAGCAGTACTTC. This translates into CASSRYGAGVDSYEQYF. Full variable domain (outside the CDR3, taken from reference TRBV5-1 and TRBJ2-7): KAGVTQTPRYLIKTRGQQVTLSCSPISGHRSVSWYQQTPGQGLQFLFEYFSETQRNKGNFPGRFSGRQFSNSRSEMNVSTLELGDSALYLCASSRYGAGVDSYEQYFGPGTRLTVT.

This chain joins TRBV4-2 and TRBJ2-7; 9 bases align to TRBD2. The CDR3 has 16 residues. Germline V gives CDR1 LGHNA, CDR2 YNFKEQ. V trimming: 0 bases; J trimming: 0 bases; junction bases outside the gene matches: 3. CDR3 DNA: TGTGCCAGCAGCCAAGAGGGGACTAGCCTCTCCTACGAGCAGTACTTC. Amino acids: CASSQEGTSLSYEQYF.

V is TRBV21-1 and J is TRBJ1-1; TRBD1, the table's D call, lacks a check against the DNA. TRBV21-1 is a recognized pseudogene. The CDR3 is made up of 14 amino acids. This CDR3 is CASSKPGVNTEAFF. The CDR3 bases are TGTGCCAGCAGCAAACCAGGGGTGAACACTGAAGCTTTCTTT.

The chain uses TRBV7-9 and TRBJ1-1; 10 bases align to TRBD1. Germline CDR1 and CDR2: SEHNR and FQNEAQ (reference sequence). The CDR3 runs to 17 residues. V lost 0 bases, J lost 3 bases, and 7 bases stayed unmatched. The CDR3 coding sequence is TGTGCCAGCAGCTTAGCGCTGACAGGGGGCCGGGACACTGAAGCTTTCTTT. As protein: CASSLALTGGRDTEAFF.

The rearrangement links TRBV28 to TRBJ2-3, with D unclear. Germline CDR1 and CDR2: MDHEN and SYDVKM. The CDR3 consists of 11 residues. Deletions cut 8 bases from V and 6 bases from J, with 9 bases between. CDR3: CASRYGDTQYF. CDR3 in DNA: TGTGCCAGCCGGTACGGGGATACGCAGTATTTT.

This clone showed up just a few times. The chain carries TRBV18 and TRBJ1-4; 10 bases match TRBD1. J gave up 6 bases and V 6 bases, and 7 bases lay outside the gene matches. The germline V gene has CDR1 KGHSH and CDR2 LQKENI. The CDR3 contains 15 residues. The CDR3 spells CASSYSGTGDEKLFF. The DNA for the CDR3 is TGTGCCAGCTCTTACTCCGGGACAGGGGATGAAAAACTGTTTTTT.

The V call is TRBV28, the J call TRBJ1-4; D possibly corresponds to TRBD1 (5 bases). Germline CDR1 MDHEN, CDR2 SYDVKM. Trimming removed 6 bases from V and 8 bases from J, with 19 bases in between. The CDR3 loop spans 15 amino acids. CDR3 DNA: TGTGCCAGCAGCCGGTTAGCGACAGTAAACGAAAAACTGTTTTTT. Translating gives CASSRLATVNEKLFF.

The chain combines TRBV7-3 with TRBJ2-3, with TRBD2 as a possible D gene (6 bases). From germline, CDR1 is SGHTA and CDR2 FQGTGA. V dropped 2 bases and J dropped 9 bases, with 9 bases sitting between them. This CDR3 spans 12 amino acids. CDR3 sequence: CASSLRGGTQYF. Here the CDR3 DNA reads TGTGCCAGCAGCTTACGGGGAGGAACGCAGTATTTT.

V gene TRBV28 combines with J gene TRBJ2-5; D not certain. The CDR3 is 14 residues long. V lost 3 bases and J 11 bases, leaving 19 bases between the germline ends. CDR1 and CDR2 (germline): MDHEN, SYDVKM. DNA of the CDR3: TGTGCCAGCAGTTTTCTGCGACCAGAAGGTGGGCAGTACTTC. It codes for CASSFLRPEGGQYF.

The chain combines TRBV30 with TRBJ1-3; D is uncertain. This CDR3 spans 15 amino acids. The ends were cut back, 4 bases at V and 3 bases at J, with 16 bases in the middle. CDR1 is GTSNPN and CDR2 is SVGIG in the germline V gene (reference sequence). The CDR3 DNA reads as TGTGCCTGGATTTCCTTTACCGGCGTTGGAAACACCATATATTTT. Translation: CAWISFTGVGNTIYF.

The V call is TRBV28, the J call TRBJ1-2; D is undetermined. V was clipped by 3 bases and J by 1 base, with 9 bases between them. This CDR3 spans 14 amino acids. Germline loops: CDR1 MDHEN, CDR2 SYDVKM. The CDR3 nucleotides read TGTGCCAGCAGTTTCTCCCCCGGTAACTATGGCTACACCTTC. Its protein is CASSFSPGNYGYTF.

The V call is TRBV6-5, the J call TRBJ2-7; 10 positions agree with TRBD1. V lost 10 bases to trimming and J lost 3 bases; unmatched junction nucleotides: 6. This CDR3 region has 13 residues. CDR1 and CDR2 from the germline V gene are MNHEY and SVGAGI. The CDR3 coding sequence is TGTGCCATGAAGTGGGACAGGGGCTACGAGCAGTACTTC. Protein sequence: CAMKWDRGYEQYF.

This rearrangement joins TRBV29-1 to TRBJ2-5, with no clear D. V lost 0 bases and J 1 base, leaving 6 bases between the germline ends. The germline gives CDR1 SQVTM, CDR2 ANQGSEA. The CDR3 covers 13 residues. The CDR3 DNA reads as TGCAGCGTTGAAGATCGAGGCCAAGAGACCCAGTACTTC. This gives the protein CSVEDRGQETQYF.

This clone has only one observation. The genes are TRBV4-1 and TRBJ1-1, with 9 bases aligning to TRBD1. Germline CDR1 and CDR2: MGHRA and YSYEKL. The CDR3 consists of 14 residues. V gave up 4 bases and J gave up 5 bases; unmatched junction bases: 5. CDR3 residues: CASSPLDRGTEAFF. The CDR3, as DNA: TGCGCCAGCAGCCCCCTCGACAGGGGGACTGAAGCTTTCTTT.